Sequencing of this TCR beta chain was carried out in a study of a mutant IDH1 vaccine in newly diagnosed glioma. Study at large: Patients got their first vaccination 4-6 weeks after radiotherapy alone, or with temozolomide cycles. Patients previously underwent radiotherapy, temozolomide, or both, and most underwent both.

Sequenced by immunoSEQ multiplex PCR; TCRdb stores in-frame clones only, minus some. Among some 120,000 clones, 80% were seen once, and the ten largest hold 5.5%. Worth noting for this clone: Its target is not known.

In germline, CDR1 is LNHDA, CDR2 SQIVND (reference sequence). V was clipped by 3 bases and J by 2 bases; unmatched bases: 9. The length of the CDR3 is 17 residues. This sample's time point: week 11, during vaccination. What each vaccine dose contained was 300 ug of mutant IDH1 20-mer peptide, accompanied by topical imiquimod. The sample consisted of PBMCs, taken from a glioma patient whose treatment included an IDH1 peptide vaccine. V gene TRBV19 combines with J gene TRBJ2-3, with TRBD2 identical over 9 bases. This TCR was recovered from a man aged 40-55 years with glioma. CDR3 sequence (DNA): TGTGCCAGTAGTATCCGGCTAGCGGGGTTACTCACAGATACGCAGTATTTT. Encoded protein: CASSIRLAGLLTDTQYF.